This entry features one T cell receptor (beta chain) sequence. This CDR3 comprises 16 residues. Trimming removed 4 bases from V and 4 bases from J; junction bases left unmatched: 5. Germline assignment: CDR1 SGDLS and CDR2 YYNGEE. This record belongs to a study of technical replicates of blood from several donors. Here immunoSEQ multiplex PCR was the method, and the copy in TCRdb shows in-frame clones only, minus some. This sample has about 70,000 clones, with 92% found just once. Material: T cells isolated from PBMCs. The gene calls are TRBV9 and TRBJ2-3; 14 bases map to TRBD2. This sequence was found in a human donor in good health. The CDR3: CASSTRLAGGSDTQYF. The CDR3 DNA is TGTGCCAGCAGCACTCGACTAGCGGGAGGGTCAGATACGCAGTATTTT.